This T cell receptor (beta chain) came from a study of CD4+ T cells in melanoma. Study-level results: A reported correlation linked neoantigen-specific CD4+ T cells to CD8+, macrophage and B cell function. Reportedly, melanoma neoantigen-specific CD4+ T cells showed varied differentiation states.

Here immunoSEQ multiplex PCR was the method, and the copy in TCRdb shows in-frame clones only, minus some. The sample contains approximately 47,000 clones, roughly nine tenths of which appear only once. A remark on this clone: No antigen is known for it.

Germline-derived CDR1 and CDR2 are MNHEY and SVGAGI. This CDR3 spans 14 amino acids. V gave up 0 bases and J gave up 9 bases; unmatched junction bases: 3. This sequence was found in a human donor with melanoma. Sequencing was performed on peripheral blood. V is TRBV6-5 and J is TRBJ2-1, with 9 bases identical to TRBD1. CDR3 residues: CASSYSNRGREQFF. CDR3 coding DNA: TGTGCCAGCAGTTACTCGAACAGGGGGCGTGAGCAGTTCTTC.